The source of this TCR beta chain is a study of breast tumors, draining lymph nodes, adjacent tissues. A single record per CDR3 protein comes from TCRdb applying MiXCR to the multiplex PCR reads. The data contain under 75,000 distinct CDR3 sequences, approximately 57% of them singletons. The length of the CDR3 is 19 residues. The V gene lost 0 bases and the J gene lost 0 bases, with 15 bases spanning the gap. Looked up from germline, CDR1 is SGHDN and CDR2 is FVKESK. The sequenced material came from breast tumor tissue. The clonotype comes from a female donor with breast cancer. Some clones in this sample may be carry-over from other donors' samples. The rearrangement uses TRBV14 and TRBJ1-6, with D maybe TRBD1 (5 bases). The CDR3 region has the DNA TGTGCCAGCAGCCAAGATTGGGGTGGGGGAGACTCCTATAATTCACCCCTCCACTTT. It encodes CASSQDWGGGDSYNSPLHF.